This T cell receptor (beta chain) was identified during a study of blood T cell repertoires in COVID-19. This CDR3 is built from 15 residues. The germline CDR1 and CDR2 sequences are SGHNT and YENEEA. V was clipped by 3 bases and J by 4 bases; unmatched bases: 7. Per the authors' pipeline: The assay estimated nucleated cells by amplifying reference gene primers. The data were produced by immunoSEQ multiplex PCR, yet TCRdb's version contains in-frame clones alone and is incomplete. V and J calls and clone size come straight from that table; D and trimming were deduced from the DNA. The repertoire holds approximately 170,000 clones, around nine tenths seen once, with 18% in the top ten.

Sequences were obtained from peripheral blood. The sequence derives from a man in his sixties with active or convalescent COVID-19. The chain has TRBV11-3 and TRBJ2-3; 7 positions match TRBD2. The CDR3 DNA reads TGTGCCAGCAGCTTGAAGACGGGAGGACCAGATACGCAGTATTTT. The encoded protein is CASSLKTGGPDTQYF.